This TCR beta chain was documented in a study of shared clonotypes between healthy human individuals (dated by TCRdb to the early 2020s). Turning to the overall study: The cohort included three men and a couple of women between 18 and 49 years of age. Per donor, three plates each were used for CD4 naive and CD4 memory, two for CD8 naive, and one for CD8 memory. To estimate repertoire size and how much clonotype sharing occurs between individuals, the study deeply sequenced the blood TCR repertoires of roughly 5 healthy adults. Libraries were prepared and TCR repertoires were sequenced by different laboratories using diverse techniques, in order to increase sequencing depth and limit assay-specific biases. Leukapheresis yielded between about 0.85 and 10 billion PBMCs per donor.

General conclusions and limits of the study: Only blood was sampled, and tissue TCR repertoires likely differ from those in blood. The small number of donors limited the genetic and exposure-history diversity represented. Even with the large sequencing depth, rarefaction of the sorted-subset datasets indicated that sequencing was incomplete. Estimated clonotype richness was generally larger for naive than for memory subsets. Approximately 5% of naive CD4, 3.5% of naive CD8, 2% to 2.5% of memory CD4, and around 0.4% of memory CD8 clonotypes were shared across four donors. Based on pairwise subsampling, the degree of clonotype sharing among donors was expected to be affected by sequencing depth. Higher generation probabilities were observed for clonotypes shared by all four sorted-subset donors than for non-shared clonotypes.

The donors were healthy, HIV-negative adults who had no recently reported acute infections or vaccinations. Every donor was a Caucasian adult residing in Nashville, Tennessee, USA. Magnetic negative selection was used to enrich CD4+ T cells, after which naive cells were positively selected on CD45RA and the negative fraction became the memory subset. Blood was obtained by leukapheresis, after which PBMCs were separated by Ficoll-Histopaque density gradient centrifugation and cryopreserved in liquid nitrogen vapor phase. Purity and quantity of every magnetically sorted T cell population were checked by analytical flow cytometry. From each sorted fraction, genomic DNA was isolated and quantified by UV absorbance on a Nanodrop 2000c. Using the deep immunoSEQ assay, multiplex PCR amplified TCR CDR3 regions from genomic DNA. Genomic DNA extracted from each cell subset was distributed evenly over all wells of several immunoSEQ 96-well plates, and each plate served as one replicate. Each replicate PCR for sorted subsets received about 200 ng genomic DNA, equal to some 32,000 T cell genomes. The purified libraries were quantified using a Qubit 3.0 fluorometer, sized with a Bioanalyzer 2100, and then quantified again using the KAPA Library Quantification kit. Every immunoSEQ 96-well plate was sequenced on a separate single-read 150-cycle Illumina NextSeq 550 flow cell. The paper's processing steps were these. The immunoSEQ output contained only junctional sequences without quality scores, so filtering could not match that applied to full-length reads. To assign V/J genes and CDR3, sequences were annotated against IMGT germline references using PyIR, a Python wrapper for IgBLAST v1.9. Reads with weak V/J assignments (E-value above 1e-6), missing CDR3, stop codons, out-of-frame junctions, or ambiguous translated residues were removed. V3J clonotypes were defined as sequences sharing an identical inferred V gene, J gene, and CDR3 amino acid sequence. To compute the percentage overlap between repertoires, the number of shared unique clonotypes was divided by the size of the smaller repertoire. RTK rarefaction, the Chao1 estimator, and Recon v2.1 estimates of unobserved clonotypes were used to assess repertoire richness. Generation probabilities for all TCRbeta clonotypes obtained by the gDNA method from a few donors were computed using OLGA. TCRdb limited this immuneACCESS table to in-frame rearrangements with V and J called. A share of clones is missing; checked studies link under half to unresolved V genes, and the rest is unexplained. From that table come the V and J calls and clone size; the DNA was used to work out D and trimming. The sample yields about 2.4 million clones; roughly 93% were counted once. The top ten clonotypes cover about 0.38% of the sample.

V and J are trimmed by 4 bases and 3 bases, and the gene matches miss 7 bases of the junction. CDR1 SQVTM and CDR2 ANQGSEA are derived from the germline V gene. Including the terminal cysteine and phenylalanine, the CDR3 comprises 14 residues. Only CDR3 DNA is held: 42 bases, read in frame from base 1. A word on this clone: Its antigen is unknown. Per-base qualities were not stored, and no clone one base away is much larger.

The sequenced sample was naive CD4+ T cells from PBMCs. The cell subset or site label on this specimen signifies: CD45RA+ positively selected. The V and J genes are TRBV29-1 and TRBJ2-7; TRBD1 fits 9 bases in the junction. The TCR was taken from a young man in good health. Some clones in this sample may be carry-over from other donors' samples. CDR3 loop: CSVVSGTGFYEQYF. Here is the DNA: TGCAGCGTTGTGTCCGGGACAGGGTTCTACGAGCAGTACTTC.